Following are 2 T cell receptor beta chains from one sample sequenced in a study of cytomegalovirus exposure and HLA in healthy donors. The PCR had 60 Vbeta and 13 Jbeta primers. The data were produced by immunoSEQ multiplex PCR, yet TCRdb's version contains in-frame clones alone and is incomplete. The sample yields 170,000 or so clones, around 80% seen once. Sequenced material: PBMCs. Receptors originate from a man aged 40-50 years in good health and CMV-seronegative.

V gene TRBV7-9 combines with J gene TRBJ1-1; no reliable D call. V lost 5 bases and J 3 bases, leaving 7 bases between the germline ends. CDR1 is SEHNR and CDR2 is FQNEAQ in the germline V gene (reference sequence). CDR3 length: 12 residues. CDR3 in amino acids: CASSAQDTEAFF. CDR3 nucleotide sequence: TGTGCCAGCAGCGCGCAGGACACTGAAGCTTTCTTT.

The V gene is TRBV7-9, the J gene TRBJ1-5; perhaps TRBD1 as D (5 bases). CDR1 and CDR2 from the germline V gene are SEHNR and FQNEAQ (reference sequence). The CDR3 extends over 11 amino acids. The CDR3 DNA sequence: TGTTCCGCGGGGGTAGATCAGCCCCAGCATTTT. This translates into CSAGVDQPQHF.